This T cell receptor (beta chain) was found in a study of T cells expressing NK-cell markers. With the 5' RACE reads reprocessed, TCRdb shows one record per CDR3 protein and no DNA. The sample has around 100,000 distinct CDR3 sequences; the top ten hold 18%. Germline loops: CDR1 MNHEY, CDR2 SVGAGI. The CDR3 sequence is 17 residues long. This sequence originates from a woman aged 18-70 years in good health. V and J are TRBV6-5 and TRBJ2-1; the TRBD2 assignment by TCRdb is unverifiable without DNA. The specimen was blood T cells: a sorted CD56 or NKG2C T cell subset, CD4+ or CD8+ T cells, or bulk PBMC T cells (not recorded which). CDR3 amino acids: CASSYGGLGGSYNEQFF.